Below, 6 T cell receptor beta chains from the same sample are listed, as sequenced in a study of beta chain features in type 1 diabetes. The sequenced template was cDNA made from the entire isolated RNA. Some clones are missing from TCRdb's copy, which holds only in-frame ones; the method was immunoSEQ multiplex PCR. This sample has about 300,000 clones, with roughly 8% found just once. The sequenced material came from central memory CD4+ T cells from blood. The receptors originated from a woman aged 18-29 years in good health.

This clone has more than one count but fewer than ten. J is TRBJ2-3 and V is TRBV7-3; D is undetermined. Germline lookup yields CDR1 SGHTA and CDR2 FQGTGA. The CDR3 totals 13 residues. The ends were cut back, 3 bases at V and 2 bases at J, with 6 bases in the middle. Written as DNA, the CDR3 is TGTGCCAGCAGCTTCTCACCCACAGATACGCAGTATTTT. Translated, it gives CASSFSPTDTQYF.

This clone was seen a handful of times. This rearrangement joins TRBV9 to TRBJ2-2; unclear D gene. This CDR3 contains 14 residues. Deletions cut 2 bases from V and 0 bases from J, with 5 bases between. Germline assignment: CDR1 SGDLS and CDR2 YYNGEE. The CDR3 here is CASSVASNTGELFF. CDR3 nucleotides: TGTGCCAGCAGCGTGGCATCGAACACCGGGGAGCTGTTTTTT.

The J gene is TRBJ1-1, the V gene TRBV4-2; D ambiguous. Germline CDR1 is LGHNA and CDR2 is YNFKEQ. The CDR3 is 15 residues long. With 1 base removed from V and 1 base from J, the gap between germline ends came to 10 bases. CDR3 DNA: TGTGCCAGCAGCCAAGGAGGCAGAAAGAACACTGAAGCTTTCTTT. The encoded protein is CASSQGGRKNTEAFF.

This clone was observed a few times. The rearrangement links TRBV9 to TRBJ2-1; 9 nucleotides agree with TRBD1. Germline assignment: CDR1 SGDLS and CDR2 YYNGEE. V shed 1 base and J 6 bases; nucleotides not matched to a gene: 11. The CDR3 spans 17 residues. CDR3 nucleotide sequence: TGTGCCAGCAGCGTATCCGTTGGGACAGGGCCCCTCAATGAGCAGTTCTTC. It encodes CASSVSVGTGPLNEQFF.

V and J are TRBV5-6 and TRBJ2-7; D call uncertain. The V and J ends lost 0 bases and 7 bases respectively, with 20 bases between them. The CDR3 extends over 16 amino acids. Per germline, CDR1 SGHDT and CDR2 YYEEEE. The CDR3 region is CASSLVSLASLGEQYF. For the CDR3, the DNA is TGTGCCAGCAGCTTGGTATCCCTGGCCTCTCTTGGGGAGCAGTACTTC.

This clone appeared a few times. V gene TRBV6-4 combines with J gene TRBJ2-7; 9 bases map to TRBD1. The ends lost 6 bases at V and 3 bases at J; junction bases unmatched: 3. The CDR3 loop spans 13 amino acids. Germline V gives CDR1 MRHNA, CDR2 SNTAGT. The CDR3 is CASRGTGNYEQYF. CDR3 bases: TGTGCCAGCAGGGGGACAGGGAACTACGAGCAGTACTTC.